The present T cell receptor (beta chain) was sequenced within a study of T-cell reconstitution after alpha-beta-depleted transplantation in children. This clonotype was detected ten times or more. This sample's TCRbeta library carried unique molecular identifier barcodes. TCRdb itself ran the PCR reads through MiXCR, one entry per CDR3 protein. The sample lists some 240,000 distinct CDR3 sequences, 7.5% to 10% occurring once. The CDR3 runs 10 residues. Germline V gene data show CDR1 as SQVTM and CDR2 as ANQGSEA. The starting material was PBMCs from the stem cell graft donor, obtained from the stem cell graft. This sequence originates from a human donor who donated a stem cell graft to a child with SCID. The chain joins TRBV29-1 to TRBJ2-3; no clear D gene. CDR3 nucleotides: TGCAGAACAGACACAGATACGCAGTATTTT. It yields the protein CRTDTDTQYF.